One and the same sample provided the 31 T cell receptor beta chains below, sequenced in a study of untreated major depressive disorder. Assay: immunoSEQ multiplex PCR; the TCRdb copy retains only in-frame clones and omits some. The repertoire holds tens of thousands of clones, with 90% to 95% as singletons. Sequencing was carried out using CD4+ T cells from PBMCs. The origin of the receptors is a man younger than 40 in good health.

The chain's CDR3 is CASSSGRGFGQPQHF. In DNA form, the CDR3 reads TGTGCCAGCAGTTCCGGCAGGGGGTTCGGTCAGCCCCAGCATTTT. The chain recombines TRBV2 with TRBJ1-5, with 7 bases that match TRBD1. The CDR3 is 15 amino acids. J lost 6 bases, V lost 5 bases, and 10 bases had no gene match. Germline V gives CDR1 SNHLY, CDR2 FYNNEI.

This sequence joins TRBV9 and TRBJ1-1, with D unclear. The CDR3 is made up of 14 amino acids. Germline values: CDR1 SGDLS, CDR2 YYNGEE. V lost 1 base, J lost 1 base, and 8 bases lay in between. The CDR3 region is CASSVTGTNTEAFF. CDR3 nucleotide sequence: TGTGCCAGCAGCGTAACGGGTACGAACACTGAAGCTTTCTTT.

CDR3 residues: CASTNRVNTEAFF. CDR3 DNA sequence: TGTGCCAGCACAAACAGGGTGAACACTGAAGCTTTCTTT. The chain joins TRBV6-5 to TRBJ1-1; weak D call: TRBD1 (6 bases). Trimming stripped 7 bases from V and 0 bases from J, with 9 bases between. The CDR3 has 13 residues. Germline lookup yields CDR1 MNHEY and CDR2 SVGAGI.

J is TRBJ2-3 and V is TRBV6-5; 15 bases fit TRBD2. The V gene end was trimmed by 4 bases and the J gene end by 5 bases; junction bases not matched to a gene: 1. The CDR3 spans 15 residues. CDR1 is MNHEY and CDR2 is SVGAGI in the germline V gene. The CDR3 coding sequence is TGTGCCAGCAGTTGGGGACTAGCGGGAGGAGATACGCAGTATTTT. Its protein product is CASSWGLAGGDTQYF.

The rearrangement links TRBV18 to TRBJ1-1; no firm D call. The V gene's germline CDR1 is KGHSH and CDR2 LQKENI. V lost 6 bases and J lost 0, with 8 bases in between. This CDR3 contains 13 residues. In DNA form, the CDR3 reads TGTGCCAGCTCGCAGGACCTGAACACTGAAGCTTTCTTT. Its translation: CASSQDLNTEAFF.

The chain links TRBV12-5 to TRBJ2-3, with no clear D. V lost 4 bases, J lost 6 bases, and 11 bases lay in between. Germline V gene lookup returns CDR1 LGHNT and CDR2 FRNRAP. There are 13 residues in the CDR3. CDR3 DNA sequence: TGTGCTAGTGGTTCGGGCCGCCTCGATACGCAGTATTTT. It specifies CASGSGRLDTQYF.

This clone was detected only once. Here the CDR3 DNA reads TGCGCCAGCAGCTTGGTTCAGGGCGCCCTGGTCGCCGGGGAGCTGTTTTTT. It specifies CASSLVQGALVAGELFF. This chain joins TRBV5-1 and TRBJ2-2; tentatively, D is TRBD1 (5 bases). The CDR3 has 17 residues. Germline V lookup: CDR1 SGHRS, CDR2 YFSETQ. V lost 0 bases, J lost 6 bases, and 18 bases lay in between.

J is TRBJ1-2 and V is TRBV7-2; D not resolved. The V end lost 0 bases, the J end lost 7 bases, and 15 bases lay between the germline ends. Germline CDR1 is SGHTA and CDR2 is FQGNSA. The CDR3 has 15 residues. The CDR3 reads CASSLAVGERSGYTF. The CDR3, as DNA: TGTGCCAGCAGCTTAGCCGTCGGGGAGAGAAGTGGCTACACCTTC.

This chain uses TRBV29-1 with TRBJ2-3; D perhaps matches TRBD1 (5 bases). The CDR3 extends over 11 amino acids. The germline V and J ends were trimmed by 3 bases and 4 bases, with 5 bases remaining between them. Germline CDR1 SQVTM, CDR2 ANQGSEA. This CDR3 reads CSVDRADTQYF. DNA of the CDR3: TGCAGCGTTGACAGGGCAGATACGCAGTATTTT.

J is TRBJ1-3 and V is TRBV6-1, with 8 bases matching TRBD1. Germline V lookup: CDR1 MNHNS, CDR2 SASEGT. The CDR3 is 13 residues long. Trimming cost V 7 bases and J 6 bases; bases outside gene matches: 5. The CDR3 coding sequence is TGTGCCAGCACCCTGGACAGGGTAAACACCATATATTTT. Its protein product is CASTLDRVNTIYF.

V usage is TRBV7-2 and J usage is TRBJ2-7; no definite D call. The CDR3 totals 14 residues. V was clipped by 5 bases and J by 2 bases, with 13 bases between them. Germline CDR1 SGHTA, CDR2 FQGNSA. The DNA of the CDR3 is TGTGCCAGCAGCCGGTTCGCAGTAGCCTACGAGCAGTACTTC. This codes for CASSRFAVAYEQYF.

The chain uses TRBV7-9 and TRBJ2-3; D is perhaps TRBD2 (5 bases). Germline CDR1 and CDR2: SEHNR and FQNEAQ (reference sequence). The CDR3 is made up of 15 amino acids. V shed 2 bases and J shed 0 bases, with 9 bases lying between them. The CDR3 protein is CASSLLALSTDTQYF. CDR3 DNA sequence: TGTGCCAGCAGCTTACTAGCACTTAGCACAGATACGCAGTATTTT.

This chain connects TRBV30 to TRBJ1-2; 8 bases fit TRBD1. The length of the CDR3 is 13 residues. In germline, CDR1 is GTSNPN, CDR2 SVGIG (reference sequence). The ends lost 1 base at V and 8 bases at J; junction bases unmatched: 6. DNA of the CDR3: TGTGCCTGGAGTGCGGGACAGGCGATCGGCTACACCTTC. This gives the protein CAWSAGQAIGYTF. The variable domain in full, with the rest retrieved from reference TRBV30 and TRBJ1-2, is SQTIHQWPATLVQPVGSPLSLECTVEGTSNPNLYWYRQAAGRGLQLLFYSVGIGQISSEVPQNLSASRPQDRQFILSSKKLLLSDSGFYLCAWSAGQAIGYTFGSGTRLTVV.

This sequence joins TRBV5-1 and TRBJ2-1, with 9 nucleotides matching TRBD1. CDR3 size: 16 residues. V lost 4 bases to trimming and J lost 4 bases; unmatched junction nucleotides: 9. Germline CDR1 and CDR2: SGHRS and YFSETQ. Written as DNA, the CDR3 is TGCGCCAGCAGCGGGGCAGGGACAGGGCTGTACAATGAGCAGTTCTTC. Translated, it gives CASSGAGTGLYNEQFF.

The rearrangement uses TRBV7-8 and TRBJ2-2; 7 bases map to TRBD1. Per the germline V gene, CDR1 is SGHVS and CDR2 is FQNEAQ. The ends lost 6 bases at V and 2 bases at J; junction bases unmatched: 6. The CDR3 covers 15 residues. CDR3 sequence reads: CASRATGANTGELFF. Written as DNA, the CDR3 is TGTGCCAGCAGAGCTACAGGGGCTAACACCGGGGAGCTGTTTTTT.

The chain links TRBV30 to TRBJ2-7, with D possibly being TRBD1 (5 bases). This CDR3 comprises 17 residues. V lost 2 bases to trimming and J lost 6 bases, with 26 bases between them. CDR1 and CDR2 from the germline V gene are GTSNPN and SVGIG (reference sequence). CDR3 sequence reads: CAWSYGHDVVFGGEQYF. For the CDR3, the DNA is TGTGCCTGGAGTTATGGACACGACGTGGTCTTCGGTGGCGAGCAGTACTTC.

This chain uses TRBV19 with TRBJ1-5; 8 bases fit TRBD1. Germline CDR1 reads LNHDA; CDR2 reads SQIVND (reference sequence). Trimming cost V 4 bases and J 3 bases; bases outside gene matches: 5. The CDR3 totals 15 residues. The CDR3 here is CASSRRTGTNQPQHF. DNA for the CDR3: TGTGCCAGTAGTAGGCGGACAGGGACCAATCAGCCCCAGCATTTT.

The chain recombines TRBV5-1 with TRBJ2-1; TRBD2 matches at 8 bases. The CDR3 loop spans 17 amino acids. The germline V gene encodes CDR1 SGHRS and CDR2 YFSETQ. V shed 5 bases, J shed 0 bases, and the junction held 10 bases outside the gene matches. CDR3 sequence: CASRGSGMTSSYNEQFF. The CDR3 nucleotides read TGCGCCAGCAGAGGTAGCGGGATGACGAGCTCCTACAATGAGCAGTTCTTC.

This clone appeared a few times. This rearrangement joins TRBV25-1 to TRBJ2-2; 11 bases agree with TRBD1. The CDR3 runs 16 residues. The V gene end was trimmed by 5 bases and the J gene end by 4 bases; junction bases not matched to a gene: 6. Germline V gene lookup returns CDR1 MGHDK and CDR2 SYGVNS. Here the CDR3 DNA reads TGTGCCAGCAGTCTAACCGGGACAGGGGGCACCGGGGAGCTGTTTTTT. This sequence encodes CASSLTGTGGTGELFF.

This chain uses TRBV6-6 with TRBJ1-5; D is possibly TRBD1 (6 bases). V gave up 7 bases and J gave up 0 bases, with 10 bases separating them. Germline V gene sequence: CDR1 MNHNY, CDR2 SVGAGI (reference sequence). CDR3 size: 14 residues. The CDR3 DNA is TGTGCCAGCACCTGGGACATTAGCAATCAGCCCCAGCATTTT. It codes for CASTWDISNQPQHF.

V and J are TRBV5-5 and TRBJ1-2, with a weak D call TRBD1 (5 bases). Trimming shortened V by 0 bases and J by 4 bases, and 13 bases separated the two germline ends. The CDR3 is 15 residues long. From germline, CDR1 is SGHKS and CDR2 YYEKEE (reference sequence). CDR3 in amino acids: CASSLAVGAAYGYTF. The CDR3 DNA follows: TGTGCCAGCAGCTTGGCCGTCGGGGCCGCCTATGGCTACACCTTC.

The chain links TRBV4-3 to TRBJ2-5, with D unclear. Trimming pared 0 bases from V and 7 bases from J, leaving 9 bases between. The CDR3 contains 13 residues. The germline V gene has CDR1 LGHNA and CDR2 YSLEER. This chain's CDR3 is CASSQEESGTQYF. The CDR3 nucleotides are TGCGCCAGCAGCCAAGAGGAATCGGGGACCCAGTACTTC.

CDR3 DNA sequence: TGTGCCAGCAGTGACTGGACTAGTGTCGATGAGCAGTTCTTC. It codes for CASSDWTSVDEQFF. The chain carries TRBV2 and TRBJ2-1; 7 bases fit TRBD2. Germline lookup yields CDR1 SNHLY and CDR2 FYNNEI. V trimming: 3 bases; J trimming: 8 bases; junction bases outside the gene matches: 7. CDR3 length: 14 residues.

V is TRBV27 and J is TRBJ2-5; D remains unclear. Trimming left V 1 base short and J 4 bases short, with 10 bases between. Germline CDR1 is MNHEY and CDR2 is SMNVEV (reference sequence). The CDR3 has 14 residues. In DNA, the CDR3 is TGTGCCAGCAGTTTATACCCCCGCTTAGAGACCCAGTACTTC. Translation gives CASSLYPRLETQYF.

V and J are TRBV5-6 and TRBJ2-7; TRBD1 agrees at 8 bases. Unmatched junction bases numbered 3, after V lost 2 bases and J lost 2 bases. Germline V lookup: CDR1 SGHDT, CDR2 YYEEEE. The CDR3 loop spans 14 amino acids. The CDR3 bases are TGTGCCAGCAGCTTCGGGGACAGGACCTACGAGCAGTACTTC. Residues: CASSFGDRTYEQYF.

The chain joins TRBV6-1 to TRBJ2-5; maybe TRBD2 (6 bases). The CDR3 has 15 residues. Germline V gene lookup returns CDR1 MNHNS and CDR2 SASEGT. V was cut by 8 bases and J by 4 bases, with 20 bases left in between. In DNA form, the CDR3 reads TGTGCCAGCCTCGACGGGGGTAGCCCTCCAGAGACCCAGTACTTC. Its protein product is CASLDGGSPPETQYF.

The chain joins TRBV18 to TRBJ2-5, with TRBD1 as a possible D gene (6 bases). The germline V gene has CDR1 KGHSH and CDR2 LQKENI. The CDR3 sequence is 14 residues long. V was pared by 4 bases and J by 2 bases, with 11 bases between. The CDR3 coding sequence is TGTGCCAGCTCACTGCAGGGGTCACAAGAGACCCAGTACTTC. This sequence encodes CASSLQGSQETQYF.

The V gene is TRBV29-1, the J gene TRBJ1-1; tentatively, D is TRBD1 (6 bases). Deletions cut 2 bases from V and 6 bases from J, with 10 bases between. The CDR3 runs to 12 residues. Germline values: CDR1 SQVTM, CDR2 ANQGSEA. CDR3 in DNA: TGCAGCGTTGAAAGGGGGAGACCTGAAGCTTTCTTT. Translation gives CSVERGRPEAFF.

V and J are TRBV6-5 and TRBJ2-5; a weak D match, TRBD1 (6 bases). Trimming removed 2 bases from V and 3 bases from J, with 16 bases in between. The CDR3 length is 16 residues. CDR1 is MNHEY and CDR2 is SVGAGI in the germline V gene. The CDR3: CASSYGPGAGEETQYF. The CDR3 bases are TGTGCCAGCAGTTACGGACCCGGGGCAGGGGAAGAGACCCAGTACTTC.

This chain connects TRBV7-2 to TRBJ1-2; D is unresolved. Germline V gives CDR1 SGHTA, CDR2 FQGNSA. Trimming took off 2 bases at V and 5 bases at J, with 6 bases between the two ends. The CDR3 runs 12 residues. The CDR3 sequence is CASSLTRYGYTF. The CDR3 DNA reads TGTGCCAGCAGCTTAACTAGATATGGCTACACCTTC. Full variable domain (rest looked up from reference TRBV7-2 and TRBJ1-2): GAGVSQSPSNKVTEKGKDVELRCDPISGHTALYWYRQSLGQGLEFLIYFQGNSAPDKSGLPSDRFSAERTGGSVSTLTIQRTQQEDSAVYLCASSLTRYGYTFGSGTRLTVV.

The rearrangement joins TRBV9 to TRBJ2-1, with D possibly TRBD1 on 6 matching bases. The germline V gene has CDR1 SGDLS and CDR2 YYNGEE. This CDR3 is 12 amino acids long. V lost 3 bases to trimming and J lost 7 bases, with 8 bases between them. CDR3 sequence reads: CASSARGNEQFF. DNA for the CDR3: TGTGCCAGCAGCGCCAGGGGTAATGAGCAGTTCTTC.